This TCR beta chain was captured by sequencing in a study of OX40 agonist ivuxolimab in advanced cancers. Background on the whole study: The costimulatory receptor OX40 (CD134) was targeted by ivuxolimab, a fully human IgG2 agonistic monoclonal antibody. Of the roughly 50 dose-escalation patients, hepatocellular carcinoma was present in approximately 20, melanoma in around 15, renal cell carcinoma in 9 and head and neck cancer in 9. The purpose of peripheral TCRbeta sequencing was to test whether ivuxolimab changed TCR sequence diversity and led to clonal T-cell expansion. Prior anti-PD-1, anti-PD-L1 or anti-CTLA-4 therapy was permitted, and checkpoint inhibitors had been received by less than 45% of dose-escalation patients. Partial responses occurred in three dose-escalation patients: two with cutaneous melanoma and one with hepatocellular carcinoma. Intravenous ivuxolimab was administered to patients every 2 weeks at six dose levels: 0.01, 0.1, 0.3, 1.5, 3 and 10 mg/kg. The paper reports the monotherapy dose-escalation portion (N of about 50 patients) of the phase I ivuxolimab trial. In the dose-escalation cohort, 70% to 90% of patients were male, and the mean age was approximately 60 years with a range of about 23 to 79. Broader findings and caveats from the paper: In partial responders in the 0.1-3.0 mg/kg groups, normalized peripheral clonal expansion was found to be among the lowest, especially among CD8+ T cells. Low levels of normalized T-cell clonal expansion were also seen in some patients who did not respond. Which antigens the clonally expanded peripheral T cells were specific for was not determined. At doses of 0.1 to 3.0 mg/kg, clonal expansion of both CD4+ and CD8+ blood T cells was observed from baseline to week 6. On average, CD8+ T cells showed more expanded clones than CD4+ T cells after ivuxolimab.

Patients with autoimmune disease history or receiving systemic immunosuppression were excluded from the trial. Peripheral blood for TCR sequencing was collected from all dose cohorts at baseline, on cycle 4 day 1, and on cycle 7 day 1. Samples were obtained from an open-label, multicenter, first-in-human phase I dose-escalation trial of ivuxolimab. The trial enrolled adults with locally advanced or metastatic head and neck squamous cell, hepatocellular, melanoma or renal cell carcinoma. Before TCR sequencing, CD4+ and CD8+ T cells were separately sorted from peripheral blood. CDR1 and CDR2 were assigned from the germline V gene (reference sequence) as LNHDA and SQIVND. Trimming removed 3 bases from V and 7 bases from J, leaving 15 bases between the germline ends. There are 14 amino acids in the CDR3, from cysteine to phenylalanine inclusive. The entry retains the CDR3 DNA only, 42 bases that are in frame from base 1.

Concerning this clone: This clone's antigen is unknown. No per-base quality is available; no much larger clone lies one base away.

For sequencing of the TCRbeta CDR3 region, genomic DNA was extracted from the sorted cells. The immunoSEQ Assay was used to sequence the TCRbeta CDR3 regions. TCRdb carries this immuneACCESS record with in-frame sequences only. Its versions omit some clonotypes, under half of them owing to an unresolved V gene in the studies checked, with the rest unexplained. Across this sample there are more than 15,000 clones, with roughly 78% seen only once. 28% of the sample goes to the ten largest clones. The sequencing here drew on CD4+ or CD8+ T cells sorted from blood, taken in a trial of the OX40 agonist ivuxolimab. The V and J genes are TRBV19 and TRBJ1-1; TRBD1 could be the D gene, as 6 bases match. The TCR was taken from an adult with an advanced solid tumor such as melanoma, head and neck, liver or kidney cancer. This receptor has the CDR3 CASSIGVRGVEAFF. Read as DNA, the sequence is TGTGCCAGTAGTATCGGGGTCAGGGGAGTTGAAGCTTTCTTT. With all but the CDR3 taken from the reference TRBV19 and TRBJ1-1 genes, the full variable domain is: DGGITQSPKYLFRKEGQNVTLSCEQNLNHDAMYWYRQDPGQGLRLIYYSQIVNDFQKGDIAEGYSVSREKKESFPLTVTSAQKNPTAFYLCASSIGVRGVEAFFGQGTRLTVV.